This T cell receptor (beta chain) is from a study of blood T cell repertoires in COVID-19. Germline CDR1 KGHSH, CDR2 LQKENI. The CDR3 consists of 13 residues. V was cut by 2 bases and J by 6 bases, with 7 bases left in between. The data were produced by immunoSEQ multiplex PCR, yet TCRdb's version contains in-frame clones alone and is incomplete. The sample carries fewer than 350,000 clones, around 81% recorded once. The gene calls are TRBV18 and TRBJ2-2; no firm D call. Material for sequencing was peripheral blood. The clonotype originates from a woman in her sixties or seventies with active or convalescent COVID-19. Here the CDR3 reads CASSPNPAGELFF. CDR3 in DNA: TGTGCCAGCTCACCAAATCCCGCCGGGGAGCTGTTTTTT.